Below are 30 T cell receptor beta chains sequenced from a single sample in a study of Ad26.COV2.S vaccination and SARS-CoV-2 variants. Repertoires were generated with immunoSEQ multiplex PCR, while TCRdb's copy carries only in-frame clones and drops some. The sample contains more than 300,000 clones, 86% of which appear only once. Treatment meaning: 15 to 20 received Ad26.COV2.S at low or high dose, single or two shots; 5 received placebo; per-sample allocation not given. Sampling occurred on day 63 after the first vaccine or placebo injection. The sequenced sample was peripheral blood, obtained in a trial of Ad26.COV2.S vaccine versus placebo. These receptors originate from a person aged 18-60 years who received the Ad26.COV2.S COVID-19 vaccine or a placebo.

The V gene is TRBV6-5, the J gene TRBJ1-1; D unresolved. Trimming removed 0 bases at V and 4 bases at J, with 12 bases between. The CDR3 sequence is 15 residues long. From germline, CDR1 is MNHEY and CDR2 SVGAGI. The CDR3 loop reads CASSYSASKGTEAFF. The DNA of the CDR3 is TGTGCCAGCAGTTACTCGGCCTCTAAGGGCACTGAAGCTTTCTTT.

The chain couples TRBV7-2 to TRBJ1-3; 7 bases are a match to TRBD1. V shed 5 bases and J 0 bases; nucleotides not matched to a gene: 4. The germline CDR1 and CDR2 sequences are SGHTA and FQGNSA. The CDR3 runs 15 residues. Here the CDR3 reads CASSRTGFSGNTIYF. In DNA, the CDR3 is TGTGCCAGCAGCAGGACAGGTTTCTCTGGAAACACCATATATTTT.

The chain combines TRBV6-5 with TRBJ1-1; D is unresolved. This CDR3 has 14 amino acids. Germline V gene data show CDR1 as MNHEY and CDR2 as SVGAGI. Trimming stripped 6 bases from V and 1 base from J, with 12 bases between. The DNA of the CDR3 is TGTGCCAGCAGGGCCTATAAGGCGAACACTGAAGCTTTCTTT. Residues: CASRAYKANTEAFF.

This sequence joins TRBV7-6 and TRBJ2-3; 14 bases line up with TRBD2. V gave up 5 bases and J gave up 9 bases; unmatched junction bases: 10. This CDR3 has 16 residues. The germline gives CDR1 SGHVS, CDR2 FNYEAQ. The CDR3 DNA reads TGTGCCAGCAGCCCACAGACTAGCGGGGGGGCGGGGACGCAGTATTTT. It yields the protein CASSPQTSGGAGTQYF.

The chain has TRBV5-4 and TRBJ1-3; weak D call: TRBD1 (5 bases). The CDR3 length is 12 residues. Germline CDR1 reads SGHNT; CDR2 reads YYREEE (reference sequence). Trimming stripped 9 bases from V and 4 bases from J, with 11 bases between. The CDR3 DNA sequence: TGTGCCACCCAGGGTATGGGAAACACCATATATTTT. Translated, it gives CATQGMGNTIYF.

This chain connects TRBV5-1 to TRBJ2-1; TRBD2 agrees at 13 bases. The CDR3 contains 15 residues. Germline V CDR1 and CDR2: SGHRS, YFSETQ. The trim removed 4 bases at V and 8 bases at J, leaving 6 bases unmatched. CDR3 in amino acids: CASSPGTSGVDEQFF. In DNA form, the CDR3 reads TGCGCCAGCAGCCCGGGGACTAGCGGGGTCGATGAGCAGTTCTTC.

The chain links TRBV6-6 to TRBJ2-1, with unresolved D. Germline assignment: CDR1 MNHNY and CDR2 SVGAGI (reference sequence). The CDR3 spans 14 residues. Trimming took off 8 bases at V and 1 base at J, with 12 bases between the two ends. CDR3 amino acids: CASLEVGSYNEQFF. The CDR3 coding sequence is TGTGCCAGCCTCGAGGTGGGTTCCTACAATGAGCAGTTCTTC.

DNA of the CDR3: TGTGCCAGTAGTATTGGTCCGGGAATGAACACTGAAGCTTTCTTT. Protein product: CASSIGPGMNTEAFF. This rearrangement joins TRBV19 to TRBJ1-1; D remains ambiguous. Germline V gives CDR1 LNHDA, CDR2 SQIVND (reference sequence). Trimming pared 3 bases from V and 0 bases from J, leaving 11 bases between. The CDR3 totals 15 residues.

The CDR3 region is CASSLSGQMNTEAFF. In nucleotides, the CDR3 is TGTGCCAGCTCACTCTCGGGACAGATGAACACTGAAGCTTTCTTT. The gene calls are TRBV18 and TRBJ1-1; 7 bases are a match to TRBD1. Germline V gene lookup returns CDR1 KGHSH and CDR2 LQKENI. J was trimmed by 0 bases and V by 4 bases; bases with no gene match: 5. The CDR3 has 15 residues. Complete variable domain (other parts from reference TRBV18 and TRBJ1-1): NAGVMQNPRHLVRRRGQEARLRCSPMKGHSHVYWYRQLPEEGLKFMVYLQKENIIDESGMPKERFSAEFPKEGPSILRIQQVVRGDSAAYFCASSLSGQMNTEAFFGQGTRLTVV.

This rearrangement joins TRBV6-5 to TRBJ2-6; D not certain. Trimming shortened V by 5 bases and J by 2 bases, and 10 bases separated the two germline ends. The length of the CDR3 is 15 residues. The germline V gene encodes CDR1 MNHEY and CDR2 SVGAGI. CDR3 sequence (DNA): TGTGCCAGCAGTCGTTATTTTCCTGGGGCCAACGTCCTGACTTTC. Encoded protein: CASSRYFPGANVLTF.

CDR3 region: CASSSGVTGNQPQHF. Here the CDR3 DNA reads TGTGCCAGCAGTTCCGGGGTGACGGGCAATCAGCCCCAGCATTTT. This chain connects TRBV27 to TRBJ1-5; D gene unclear. Trimming took off 4 bases at V and 2 bases at J, with 12 bases between the two ends. Germline lookup yields CDR1 MNHEY and CDR2 SMNVEV (reference sequence). This CDR3 contains 15 residues.

The rearrangement links TRBV6-5 to TRBJ1-1, with D perhaps matching TRBD1 (6 bases). This CDR3 is 15 amino acids long. Per the germline V gene, CDR1 is MNHEY and CDR2 is SVGAGI. V was trimmed by 1 base and J by 4 bases, leaving 13 bases between them. CDR3 residues: CASSYWSGAGTEAFF. In nucleotides, the CDR3 is TGTGCCAGCAGTTACTGGTCGGGGGCCGGCACTGAAGCTTTCTTT.

The chain links TRBV2 to TRBJ2-3; D possibly corresponds to TRBD1 (5 bases). With 8 bases removed from V and 3 bases from J, the gap between germline ends came to 12 bases. The CDR3 consists of 13 residues. The germline gives CDR1 SNHLY, CDR2 FYNNEI. The CDR3 protein is CASLWSGTDTQYF. In nucleotides, the CDR3 is TGTGCCAGCCTCTGGTCAGGGACAGATACGCAGTATTTT.

The chain combines TRBV7-2 with TRBJ2-7, with 7 bases matching TRBD2. This CDR3 is built from 16 residues. The V gene's germline CDR1 is SGHTA and CDR2 FQGNSA. V was clipped by 2 bases and J by 4 bases; unmatched bases: 11. The DNA of the CDR3 is TGTGCCAGCAGCTTAAGTTTAACTAGCGAGGGTTACGAGCAGTACTTC. Protein product: CASSLSLTSEGYEQYF. Filled out from reference TRBV7-2 and TRBJ2-7, the complete variable domain reads GAGVSQSPSNKVTEKGKDVELRCDPISGHTALYWYRQSLGQGLEFLIYFQGNSAPDKSGLPSDRFSAERTGGSVSTLTIQRTQQEDSAVYLCASSLSLTSEGYEQYFGPGTRLTVT.

CDR3 bases: TGTGCCAGCAGGGCTATACTAGCGGGGGGGTTCGCCGGGGAGCTGTTTTTT. It is translated as CASRAILAGGFAGELFF. This chain links TRBV2 with TRBJ2-2; 13 nucleotides agree with TRBD2. The CDR3 is 17 residues long. The V and J ends lost 6 bases and 6 bases, in that order; junction bases with no gene match: 10. In germline, CDR1 is SNHLY, CDR2 FYNNEI.

This clone appeared a single time. The chain links TRBV5-1 to TRBJ2-2, with 9 bases identical to TRBD1. V was pared by 4 bases and J by 5 bases, with 6 bases of the junction left unmatched. Germline CDR1 and CDR2: SGHRS and YFSETQ. This CDR3 is built from 15 residues. The CDR3 sequence is CASSAPGQGTGELFF. CDR3 sequence (DNA): TGCGCCAGCAGCGCCCCGGGACAGGGTACCGGGGAGCTGTTTTTT.

This rearrangement joins TRBV5-1 to TRBJ2-2, with D unresolved. The CDR3 sequence is 13 residues long. CDR1 is SGHRS and CDR2 is YFSETQ in the germline V gene. V lost 0 bases to trimming and J lost 6 bases, with 6 bases between them. Here the CDR3 DNA reads TGCGCCAGCAGCTTGGAGCCTGCCGGGGAGCTGTTTTTT. It specifies CASSLEPAGELFF.

The V gene is TRBV24-1, the J gene TRBJ2-2; D might be TRBD2 (6 bases). The CDR3 is 16 residues long. Germline CDR1 KGHDR, CDR2 SFDVKD. V lost 3 bases and J lost 0, with 10 bases in between. The CDR3 here is CATSDATGANTGELFF. DNA for the CDR3: TGTGCCACCAGTGATGCCACGGGGGCGAACACCGGGGAGCTGTTTTTT.

This clone was observed a single time. The chain links TRBV7-7 to TRBJ2-3, with D maybe TRBD2 (5 bases). Trimming stripped 5 bases from V and 2 bases from J, with 17 bases between. The CDR3 consists of 16 residues. Germline V lookup: CDR1 SSHAT, CDR2 FNYEAQ (reference sequence). CDR3: CASSSRPGIYTDTQYF. The CDR3, as DNA: TGTGCCAGCAGCAGTCGCCCGGGGATTTACACAGATACGCAGTATTTT.

The chain couples TRBV5-1 to TRBJ2-1, with D possibly matching TRBD2 (6 bases). CDR3 length: 11 residues. Germline V lookup: CDR1 SGHRS, CDR2 YFSETQ. Deletions cut 4 bases from V and 12 bases from J, with 11 bases between. The CDR3 spells CASSLEGGQFF. CDR3 nucleotide sequence: TGCGCCAGCAGCCTGGAGGGCGGGCAGTTCTTC.

The chain joins TRBV6-4 to TRBJ2-1; 7 bases align to TRBD1. The CDR3 is made up of 13 amino acids. The germline V gene has CDR1 MRHNA and CDR2 SNTAGT. V gave up 3 bases and J gave up 13 bases; unmatched junction bases: 9. The CDR3 here is CASSEYGQVGQFF. The DNA of the CDR3 is TGTGCCAGCAGTGAATACGGACAGGTGGGACAGTTCTTC.

The CDR3 region has the DNA TGTGCCAGCAGACGGACAGGCTACTATGGCTACACCTTC. Its translation is CASRRTGYYGYTF. The V call is TRBV5-4, the J call TRBJ1-2; 7 nucleotides match TRBD1. Unmatched junction bases numbered 4, after V lost 5 bases and J lost 3 bases. Per the germline V gene, CDR1 is SGHNT and CDR2 is YYREEE (reference sequence). The CDR3 totals 13 residues.

This rearrangement joins TRBV10-1 to TRBJ2-2, with 7 bases that match TRBD1. The germline V gene encodes CDR1 WNHNN and CDR2 SYGVQD (reference sequence). The CDR3 has 15 amino acids. The V and J ends lost 5 bases and 0 bases, in that order; junction bases with no gene match: 3. CDR3 sequence (DNA): TGCGCCAGCAGTAACAGGGGATCGAACACCGGGGAGCTGTTTTTT. Protein sequence: CASSNRGSNTGELFF.

The V and J genes are TRBV11-2 and TRBJ1-1, with unresolved D. Trimming removed 5 bases from V and 4 bases from J, with 14 bases in between. Germline V gene data show CDR1 as SGHAT and CDR2 as FQNNGV. There are 14 residues in the CDR3. CDR3 DNA sequence: TGTGCCAGCAGCCAATCCGGGAGGAGCACTGAAGCTTTCTTT. Translation: CASSQSGRSTEAFF. The full variable domain, its missing parts supplied by reference TRBV11-2 and TRBJ1-1, is EAGVAQSPRYKIIEKRQSVAFWCNPISGHATLYWYQQILGQGPKLLIQFQNNGVVDDSQLPKDRFSAERLKGVDSTLKIQPAKLEDSAVYLCASSQSGRSTEAFFGQGTRLTVV.

The CDR3 DNA reads TGTGCCAGCACCCCGACAGGGAACTATGGCTACACCTTC. This sequence encodes CASTPTGNYGYTF. The chain joins TRBV5-6 to TRBJ1-2, with 7 bases matching TRBD1. Germline CDR1 reads SGHDT; CDR2 reads YYEEEE. This CDR3 contains 13 residues. The V gene end was trimmed by 6 bases and the J gene end by 2 bases; junction bases not matched to a gene: 4.

The chain combines TRBV4-3 with TRBJ2-2; D gene ambiguous. V shed 1 base and J shed 0 bases, with 6 bases lying between them. This CDR3 comprises 15 residues. CDR1 is LGHNA, CDR2 YSLEER, per germline. CDR3 in amino acids: CASSQARANTGELFF. CDR3 nucleotide sequence: TGCGCCAGCAGCCAAGCTCGCGCGAACACCGGGGAGCTGTTTTTT.

The chain employs TRBV19 and TRBJ1-4; D uncertain. The CDR3 length is 13 residues. The germline V gene encodes CDR1 LNHDA and CDR2 SQIVND (reference sequence). V lost 6 bases to trimming and J lost 3 bases, with 8 bases between them. CDR3 sequence (DNA): TGTGCCAGTAGGGGGTCGGCTAATGAAAAACTGTTTTTT. Residues: CASRGSANEKLFF.

V and J are TRBV7-9 and TRBJ2-5; TRBD2 might be the D (6 bases). The germline CDR1 and CDR2 sequences are SEHNR and FQNEAQ (reference sequence). The CDR3 length is 15 residues. Trimming pared 5 bases from V and 4 bases from J, leaving 17 bases between. In nucleotides, the CDR3 is TGTGCCAGCAGCACCCTCCCGGGCGGGGTAGAGACCCAGTACTTC. This codes for CASSTLPGGVETQYF.

V is TRBV10-2 and J is TRBJ1-5; tentatively, D is TRBD1 (5 bases). The germline CDR1 and CDR2 sequences are WSHSY and SAAADI. V lost 5 bases to trimming and J lost 1 base, with 9 bases between them. The CDR3 loop spans 14 amino acids. The CDR3 is CASSNRDSNQPQHF. The CDR3, as DNA: TGCGCCAGCAGTAACCGGGACAGCAATCAGCCCCAGCATTTT.

The chain is built from TRBV19 and TRBJ1-1; weak D call: TRBD1 (5 bases). The CDR3 contains 13 residues. CDR1 is LNHDA and CDR2 is SQIVND in the germline V gene (reference sequence). Between the trimmed V and J ends, which lost 2 bases and 10 bases, there was a span of 14 bases. The CDR3 region has the DNA TGTGCCAGTAGTATACCGGGACTCCCGGGAGCTTTCTTT. It encodes CASSIPGLPGAFF.